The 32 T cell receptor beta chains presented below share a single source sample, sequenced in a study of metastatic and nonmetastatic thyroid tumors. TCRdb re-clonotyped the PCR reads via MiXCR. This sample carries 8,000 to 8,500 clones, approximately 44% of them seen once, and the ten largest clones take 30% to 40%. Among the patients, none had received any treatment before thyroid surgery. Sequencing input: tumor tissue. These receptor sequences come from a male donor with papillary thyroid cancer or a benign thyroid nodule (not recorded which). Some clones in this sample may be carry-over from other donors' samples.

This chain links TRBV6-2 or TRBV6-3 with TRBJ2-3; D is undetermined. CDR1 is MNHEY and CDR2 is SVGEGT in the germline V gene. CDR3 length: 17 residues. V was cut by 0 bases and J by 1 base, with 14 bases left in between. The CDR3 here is CASSYSKKALGTDTQYF. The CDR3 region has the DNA TGTGCCAGCAGTTACTCGAAGAAAGCCCTGGGCACAGATACGCAGTATTTT.

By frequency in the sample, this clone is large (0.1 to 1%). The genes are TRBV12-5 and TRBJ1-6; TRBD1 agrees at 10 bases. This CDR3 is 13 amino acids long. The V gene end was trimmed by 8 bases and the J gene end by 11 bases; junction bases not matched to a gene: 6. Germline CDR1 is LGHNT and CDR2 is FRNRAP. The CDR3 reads CASRQGANPPLHF. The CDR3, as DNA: TGTGCTAGTAGACAGGGGGCCAACCCACCCCTCCACTTT.

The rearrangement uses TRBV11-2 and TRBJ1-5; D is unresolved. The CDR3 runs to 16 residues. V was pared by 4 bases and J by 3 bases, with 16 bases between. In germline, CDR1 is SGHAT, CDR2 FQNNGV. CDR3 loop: CASSSDPISANQPQHF. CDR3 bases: TGTGCCAGCAGCTCCGATCCTATATCGGCCAATCAGCCCCAGCATTTT.

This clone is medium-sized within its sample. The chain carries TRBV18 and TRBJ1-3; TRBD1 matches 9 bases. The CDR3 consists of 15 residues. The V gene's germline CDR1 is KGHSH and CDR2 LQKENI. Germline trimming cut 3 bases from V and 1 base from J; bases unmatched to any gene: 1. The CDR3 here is CASSPGQGSGNTIYF. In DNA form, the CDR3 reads TGTGCCAGCTCACCGGGACAGGGTTCTGGAAACACCATATATTTT.

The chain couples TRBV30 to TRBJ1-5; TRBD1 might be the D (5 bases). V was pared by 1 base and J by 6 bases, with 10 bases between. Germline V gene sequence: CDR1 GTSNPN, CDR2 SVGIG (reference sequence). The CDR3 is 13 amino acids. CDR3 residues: CAWSAGVIQPQHF. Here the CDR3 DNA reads TGTGCCTGGAGTGCGGGGGTTATTCAGCCCCAGCATTTT. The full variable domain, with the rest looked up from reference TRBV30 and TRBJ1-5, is SQTIHQWPATLVQPVGSPLSLECTVEGTSNPNLYWYRQAAGRGLQLLFYSVGIGQISSEVPQNLSASRPQDRQFILSSKKLLLSDSGFYLCAWSAGVIQPQHFGDGTRLSIL.

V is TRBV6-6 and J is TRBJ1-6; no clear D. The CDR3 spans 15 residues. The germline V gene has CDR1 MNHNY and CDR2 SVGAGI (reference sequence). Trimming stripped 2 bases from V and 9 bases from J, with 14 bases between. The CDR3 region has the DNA TGTGCCAGCAGTTACGAGGATGGGAGTAGTTCACCCCTCCACTTT. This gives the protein CASSYEDGSSSPLHF.

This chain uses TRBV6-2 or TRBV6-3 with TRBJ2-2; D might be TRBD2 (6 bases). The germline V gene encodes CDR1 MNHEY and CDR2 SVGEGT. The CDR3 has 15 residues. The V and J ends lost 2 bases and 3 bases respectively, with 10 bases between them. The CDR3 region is CASSYGGTDTGELFF. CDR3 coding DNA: TGTGCCAGCAGTTACGGGGGGACGGACACCGGGGAGCTGTTTTTT.

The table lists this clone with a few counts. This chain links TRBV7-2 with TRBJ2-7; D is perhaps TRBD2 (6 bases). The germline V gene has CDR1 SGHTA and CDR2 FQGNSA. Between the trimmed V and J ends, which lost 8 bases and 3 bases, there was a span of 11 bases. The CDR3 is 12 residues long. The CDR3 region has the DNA TGTGCCAGCCGGCGGGGAAACTACGAGCAGTACTTC. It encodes CASRRGNYEQYF. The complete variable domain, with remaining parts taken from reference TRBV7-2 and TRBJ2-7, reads GAGVSQSPSNKVTEKGKDVELRCDPISGHTALYWYRQSLGQGLEFLIYFQGNSAPDKSGLPSDRFSAERTGGSVSTLTIQRTQQEDSAVYLCASRRGNYEQYFGPGTRLTVT.

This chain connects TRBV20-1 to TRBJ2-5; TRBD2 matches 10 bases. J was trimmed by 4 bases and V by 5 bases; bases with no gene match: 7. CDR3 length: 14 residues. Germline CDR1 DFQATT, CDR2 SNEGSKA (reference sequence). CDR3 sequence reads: CSARTSGERETQYF. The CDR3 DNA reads TGCAGTGCTCGGACTAGCGGAGAACGAGAGACCCAGTACTTC.

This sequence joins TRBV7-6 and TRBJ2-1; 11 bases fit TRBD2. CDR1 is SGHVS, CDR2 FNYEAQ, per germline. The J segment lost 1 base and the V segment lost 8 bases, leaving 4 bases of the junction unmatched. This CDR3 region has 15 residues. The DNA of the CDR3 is TGTGCCAGCCGGCTAGCGGGAGGTTCCTACAATGAGCAGTTCTTC. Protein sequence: CASRLAGGSYNEQFF. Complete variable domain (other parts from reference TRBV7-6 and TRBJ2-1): GAGVSQSPRYKVTKRGQDVALRCDPISGHVSLYWYRQALGQGPEFLTYFNYEAQQDKSGLPNDRFSAERPEGSISTLTIQRTEQRDSAMYRCASRLAGGSYNEQFFGPGTRLTVL.

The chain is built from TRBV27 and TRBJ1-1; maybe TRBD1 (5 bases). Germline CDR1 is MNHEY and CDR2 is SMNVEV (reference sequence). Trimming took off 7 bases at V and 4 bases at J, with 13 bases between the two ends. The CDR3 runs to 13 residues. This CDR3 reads CASTGLGGTEAFF. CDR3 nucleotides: TGTGCCAGCACCGGCCTCGGGGGCACTGAAGCTTTCTTT.

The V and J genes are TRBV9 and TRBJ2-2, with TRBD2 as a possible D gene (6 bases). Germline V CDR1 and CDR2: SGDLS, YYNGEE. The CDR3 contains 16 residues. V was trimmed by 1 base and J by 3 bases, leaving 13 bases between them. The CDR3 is CASSVLGGIDTGELFF. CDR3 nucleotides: TGTGCCAGCAGCGTACTGGGCGGGATCGACACCGGGGAGCTGTTTTTT. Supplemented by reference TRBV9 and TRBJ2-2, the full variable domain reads DSGVTQTPKHLITATGQRVTLRCSPRSGDLSVYWYQQSLDQGLQFLIQYYNGEERAKGNILERFSAQQFPDLHSELNLSSLELGDSALYFCASSVLGGIDTGELFFGEGSRLTVL.

The CDR3 DNA reads TGCGCCAGCAGCTTGGACTCAACAGGGGTCAATGAGCAGTTCTTC. It translates to CASSLDSTGVNEQFF. The chain joins TRBV5-1 to TRBJ2-1, with 7 nucleotides matching TRBD1. V shed 0 bases, J shed 6 bases, and the junction held 6 bases outside the gene matches. Germline assignment: CDR1 SGHRS and CDR2 YFSETQ. This CDR3 spans 15 amino acids.

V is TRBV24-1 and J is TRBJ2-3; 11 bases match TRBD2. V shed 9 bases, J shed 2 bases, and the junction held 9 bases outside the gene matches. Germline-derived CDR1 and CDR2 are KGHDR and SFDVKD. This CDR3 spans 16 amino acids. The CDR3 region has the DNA TGTGCCACCCAATCCGGGACTAGCGGCTACACAGATACGCAGTATTTT. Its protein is CATQSGTSGYTDTQYF.

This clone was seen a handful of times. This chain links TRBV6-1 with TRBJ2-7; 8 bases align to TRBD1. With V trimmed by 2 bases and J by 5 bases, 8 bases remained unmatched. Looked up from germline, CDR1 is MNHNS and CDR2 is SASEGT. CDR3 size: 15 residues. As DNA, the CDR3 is TGTGCCAGCAGTGAAACTCAGGGGGCTTTCAACGAGCAGTACTTC. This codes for CASSETQGAFNEQYF.

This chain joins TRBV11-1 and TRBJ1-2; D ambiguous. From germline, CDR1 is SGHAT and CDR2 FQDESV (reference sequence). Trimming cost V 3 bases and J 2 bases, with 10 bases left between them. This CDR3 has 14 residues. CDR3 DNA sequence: TGTGCCAGCAGCTTGTCGGATTGGAACTATGGCTACACCTTC. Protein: CASSLSDWNYGYTF.

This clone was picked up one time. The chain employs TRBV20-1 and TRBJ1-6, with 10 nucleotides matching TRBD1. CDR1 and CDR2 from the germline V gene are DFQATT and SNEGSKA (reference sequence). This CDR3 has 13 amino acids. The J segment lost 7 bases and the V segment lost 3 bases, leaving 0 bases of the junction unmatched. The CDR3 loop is CSARDRGNSPLHF. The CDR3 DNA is TGCAGTGCTAGGGACAGGGGGAATTCACCCCTCCACTTT.

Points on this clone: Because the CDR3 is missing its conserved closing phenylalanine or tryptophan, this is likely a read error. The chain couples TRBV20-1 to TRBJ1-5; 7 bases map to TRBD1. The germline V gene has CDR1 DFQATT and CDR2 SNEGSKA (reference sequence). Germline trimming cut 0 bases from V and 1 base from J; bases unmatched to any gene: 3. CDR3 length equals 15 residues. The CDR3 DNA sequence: TGCAGTGCTAGAGACGGGACAGAAAGCAATCAGCCCCAGCATTCT. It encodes CSARDGTESNQPQHS.

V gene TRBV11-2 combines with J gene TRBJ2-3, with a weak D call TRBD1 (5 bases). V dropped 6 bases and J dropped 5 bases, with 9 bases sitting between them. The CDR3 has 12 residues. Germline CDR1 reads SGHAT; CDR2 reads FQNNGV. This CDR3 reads CASSHQGDTQYF. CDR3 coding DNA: TGTGCCAGCAGTCATCAGGGAGATACGCAGTATTTT.

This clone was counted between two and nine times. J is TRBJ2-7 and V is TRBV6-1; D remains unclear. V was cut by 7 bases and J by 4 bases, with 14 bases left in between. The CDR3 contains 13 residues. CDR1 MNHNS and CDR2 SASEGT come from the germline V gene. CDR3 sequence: CASTEEAVYEQYF. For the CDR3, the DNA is TGTGCCAGCACCGAGGAAGCCGTGTACGAGCAGTACTTC.

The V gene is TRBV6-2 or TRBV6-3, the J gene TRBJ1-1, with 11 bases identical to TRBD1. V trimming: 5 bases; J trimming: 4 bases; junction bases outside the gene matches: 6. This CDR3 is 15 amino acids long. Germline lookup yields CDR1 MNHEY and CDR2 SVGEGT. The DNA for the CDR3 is TGTGCCAGCAGTCCGGGACAGGGGGTTCCCACTGAAGCTTTCTTT. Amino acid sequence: CASSPGQGVPTEAFF.

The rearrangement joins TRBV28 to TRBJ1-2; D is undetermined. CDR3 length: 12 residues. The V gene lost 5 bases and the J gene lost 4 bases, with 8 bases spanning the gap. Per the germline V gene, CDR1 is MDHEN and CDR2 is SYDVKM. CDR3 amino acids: CASSTHSYGYTF. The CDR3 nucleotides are TGTGCCAGCAGTACTCACAGCTATGGCTACACCTTC.

The CDR3 DNA follows: TGTGCCAGCACCTATAGCGGGAGAGGGGAGACCCAGTACTTC. Translated: CASTYSGRGETQYF. This chain joins TRBV2 and TRBJ2-5; 9 nucleotides align to TRBD2. Germline assignment: CDR1 SNHLY and CDR2 FYNNEI. The CDR3 sequence is 14 residues long. V dropped 7 bases and J dropped 5; count of bases not matched to a gene: 8.

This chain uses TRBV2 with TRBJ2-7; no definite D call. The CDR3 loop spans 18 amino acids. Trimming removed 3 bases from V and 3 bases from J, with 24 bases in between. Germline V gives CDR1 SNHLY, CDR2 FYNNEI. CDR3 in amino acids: CASSEMVGIGWGNYEQYF. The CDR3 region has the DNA TGTGCCAGCAGTGAGATGGTGGGGATCGGCTGGGGAAACTACGAGCAGTACTTC.

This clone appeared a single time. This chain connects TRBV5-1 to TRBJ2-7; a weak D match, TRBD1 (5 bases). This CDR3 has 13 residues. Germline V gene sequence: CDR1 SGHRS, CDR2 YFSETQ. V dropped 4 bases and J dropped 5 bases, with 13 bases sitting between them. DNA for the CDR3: TGCGCCAGCAGCCCGGAACAGACAGACGAGCAGTACTTC. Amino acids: CASSPEQTDEQYF.

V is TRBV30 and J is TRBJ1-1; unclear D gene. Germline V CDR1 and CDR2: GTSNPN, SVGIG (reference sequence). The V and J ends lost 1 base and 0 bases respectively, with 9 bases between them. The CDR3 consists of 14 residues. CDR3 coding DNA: TGTGCCTGGAGTGGGTTATTACTGAACACTGAAGCTTTCTTT. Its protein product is CAWSGLLLNTEAFF. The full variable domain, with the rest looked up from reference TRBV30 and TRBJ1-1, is SQTIHQWPATLVQPVGSPLSLECTVEGTSNPNLYWYRQAAGRGLQLLFYSVGIGQISSEVPQNLSASRPQDRQFILSSKKLLLSDSGFYLCAWSGLLLNTEAFFGQGTRLTVV.

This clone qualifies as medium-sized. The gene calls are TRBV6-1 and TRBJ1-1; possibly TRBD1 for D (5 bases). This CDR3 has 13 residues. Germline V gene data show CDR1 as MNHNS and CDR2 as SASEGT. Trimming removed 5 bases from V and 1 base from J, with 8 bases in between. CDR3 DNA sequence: TGTGCCAGCAGTTATGGACAGAACACTGAAGCTTTCTTT. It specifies CASSYGQNTEAFF.

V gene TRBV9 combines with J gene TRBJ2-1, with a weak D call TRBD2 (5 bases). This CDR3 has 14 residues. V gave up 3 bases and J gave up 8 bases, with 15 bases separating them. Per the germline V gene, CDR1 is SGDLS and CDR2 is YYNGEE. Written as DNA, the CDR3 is TGTGCCAGCAGCGAAGGACCCATCGGGGATGAGCAGTTCTTC. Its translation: CASSEGPIGDEQFF.

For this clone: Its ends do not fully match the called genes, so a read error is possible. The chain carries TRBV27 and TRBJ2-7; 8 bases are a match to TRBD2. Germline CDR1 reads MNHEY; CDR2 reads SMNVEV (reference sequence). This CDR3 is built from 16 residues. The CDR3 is CASRPIGGGNSYEHYF. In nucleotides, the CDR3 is TGTGCCAGCAGGCCTATCGGCGGGGGGAACTCCTACGAGCATTACTTC.

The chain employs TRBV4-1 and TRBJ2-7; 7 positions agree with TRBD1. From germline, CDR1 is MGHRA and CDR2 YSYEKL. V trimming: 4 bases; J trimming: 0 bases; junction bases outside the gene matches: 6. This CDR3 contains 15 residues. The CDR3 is CASSLQGTSSYEQYF. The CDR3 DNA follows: TGCGCCAGCAGCCTACAGGGGACGAGCTCCTACGAGCAGTACTTC.

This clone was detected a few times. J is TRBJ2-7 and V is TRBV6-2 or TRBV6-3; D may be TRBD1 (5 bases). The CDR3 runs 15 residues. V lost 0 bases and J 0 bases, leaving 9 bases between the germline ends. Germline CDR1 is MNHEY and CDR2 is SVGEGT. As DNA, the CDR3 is TGTGCCAGCAGTTACTCGGCAGGGTACTCCTACGAGCAGTACTTC. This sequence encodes CASSYSAGYSYEQYF.

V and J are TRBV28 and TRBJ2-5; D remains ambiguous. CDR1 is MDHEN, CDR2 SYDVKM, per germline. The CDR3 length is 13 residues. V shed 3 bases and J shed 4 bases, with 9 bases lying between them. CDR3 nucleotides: TGTGCCAGCAGTTTTGAGTTGCGAGAGACCCAGTACTTC. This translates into CASSFELRETQYF.